A selection of T cell receptor beta chains follows, all from one sample in a study of early T cells in non-severe SARS-CoV-2 infection. TCRdb re-derived calls from the 5' RACE reads in MiXCR, one entry per CDR3 protein. The sample has more than 65,000 distinct CDR3 sequences; roughly 12% are singletons. What was sequenced was whole blood. The receptors were gathered from an adult who was a healthcare worker with PCR-confirmed SARS-CoV-2 infection or an uninfected control (not recorded which). The CDR3 runs from the conserved cysteine through the conserved F or W. A clone size is listed for some rows: how often the clone was seen (once, few, many), or a class if it is expanded.

once	TRBJ2-5	TRBV12-3/TRBV12-4	13	CASIPSGQETQYF
many	TRBJ1-1	TRBV30	14	CAWKVGQRNTEAFF
NA	TRBJ2-7	TRBV29-1	12	CSVRTGVDEQYF
NA	TRBJ2-7	TRBV27	13	CASSPTAAYEQYF
few	TRBJ1-2	TRBV5-5	14	CASSPDAQTYGYTF
NA	TRBJ2-7	TRBV29-1	11	CSVVKWAEQYF
few	TRBJ2-3	TRBV29-1	15	CSVGGLAGSTDTQYF
NA	TRBJ1-5	TRBV2	13	CASRGQLLEPQHF
NA	TRBJ2-5	TRBV7-6	11	CASSSEETQYF
NA	TRBJ1-2	TRBV28	14	CASGTGTDDYGYTF
few	TRBJ2-2	TRBV3-1	18	CASSQSNLGTSFAGQLFF
few	TRBJ2-7	TRBV28	14	CASSWEKNSYEQYF
few	TRBJ2-7	TRBV18	15	CASSPTTGGFYEQYF
many	TRBJ2-3	TRBV5-1	13	CASYGAGTDTQYF
NA	TRBJ2-1	TRBV5-1	12	CASSFPDNEQFF
NA	TRBJ1-1	TRBV18	13	CASSPPLNTEAFF
few	TRBJ2-1	TRBV5-4	13	CASSPDSHNEQFF
NA	TRBJ2-2	TRBV5-5	15	CASSFRGPNTGELFF
NA	TRBJ2-1	TRBV9	16	CASSPRSSTTYNEQFF
many	TRBJ1-1	TRBV27	13	CASSPKPNTEAFF
many	TRBJ1-5	TRBV7-2	13	CASSLQGNQPQHF
NA	TRBJ2-2	TRBV24-1	15	CATSDGQGASGELFF
few	TRBJ2-3	TRBV7-2	16	CASSLNRLAGGDTQYF
few	TRBJ1-2	TRBV30	15	CARSVWTPPGYGYTF
NA	TRBJ2-1	TRBV5-1	14	CASSLESPAFEQFF
NA	TRBJ2-7	TRBV29-1	12	CSVSDRLDEQYF
few	TRBJ2-7	TRBV28	14	CASSTGLAAYEQYF
NA	TRBJ2-3	TRBV11-2	17	CASSSRGAAGVPDTQYF
few	TRBJ2-3	TRBV6-1	14	CASHRGGRTDTQYF
many	TRBJ2-3	TRBV6-4	14	CASSMTSGTDTQYF
few	TRBJ2-5	TRBV21-1	17	CASPLFKGTGNQETQYF
few	TRBJ2-7	TRBV10-3	15	CAISLKGQDTYEQYF
many	TRBJ1-1	TRBV15	16	CATSRGLTGAGTEAFF
NA	TRBJ2-7	TRBV11-2	13	CASSLTASYEQYF
few	TRBJ1-6	TRBV12-5	14	CASGSGQPNSPLHF
few	TRBJ1-3	TRBV7-8	17	CVSTRGQGTLSGNTIYF
many	TRBJ1-5	TRBV19	15	CASTPWDHGDQPQHF
many	TRBJ1-2	TRBV12-5	16	CASGSGTGAPIWGYTF
many	TRBJ1-4	TRBV7-2	15	CASSFGVNANEKLFF
NA	TRBJ1-1	TRBV6-2/TRBV6-3	15	CASSYTRSATTEAFF
few	TRBJ2-3	TRBV20-1	15	CSAPNPSGNTDTQYF
many	TRBJ2-5	TRBV7-7	13	CASADGVQETQYF
NA	TRBJ2-3	TRBV6-5	14	CASAPGTSTDTQYF
NA	TRBJ2-1	TRBV7-2	14	CASSLEREYNEQFF
many	TRBJ1-1	TRBV29-1	23	CSVEGELSWGTVRTLSMNTEAFF
many	TRBJ1-6	TRBV4-3	21	CASSQEFWETGGSSYNSPLHF
few	TRBJ2-1	TRBV27	16	CASRWTVIYSYNEQFF
NA	TRBJ2-7	TRBV7-2	15	CASSHRDRKSYEQYF
many	TRBJ2-5	TRBV2	14	CASSDWREPETQYF
NA	TRBJ2-7	TRBV11-2	12	CASSRTRNEQYF
NA	TRBJ2-7	TRBV10-3	14	CPISAIDSSYEQYF
many	TRBJ2-1	TRBV29-1	14	CSVRTSGQGGEQFF
NA	TRBJ2-7	TRBV27	16	CASSTSGGGRLYEQYF
few	TRBJ1-2	TRBV4-3	15	CASSQVLRQRYGYTF
NA	TRBJ2-3	TRBV29-1	17	CSVEDLNSEVWTDTQYF
NA	TRBJ2-3	TRBV5-1	15	CASSLAGVNTDTQYF
many	TRBJ2-1	TRBV5-1	14	CASSLRFFDGEQFF
NA	TRBJ1-5	TRBV7-8	16	CASSRQDRNSNQPQHF
many	TRBJ2-7	TRBV13	14	CASSLGGASYEQYF